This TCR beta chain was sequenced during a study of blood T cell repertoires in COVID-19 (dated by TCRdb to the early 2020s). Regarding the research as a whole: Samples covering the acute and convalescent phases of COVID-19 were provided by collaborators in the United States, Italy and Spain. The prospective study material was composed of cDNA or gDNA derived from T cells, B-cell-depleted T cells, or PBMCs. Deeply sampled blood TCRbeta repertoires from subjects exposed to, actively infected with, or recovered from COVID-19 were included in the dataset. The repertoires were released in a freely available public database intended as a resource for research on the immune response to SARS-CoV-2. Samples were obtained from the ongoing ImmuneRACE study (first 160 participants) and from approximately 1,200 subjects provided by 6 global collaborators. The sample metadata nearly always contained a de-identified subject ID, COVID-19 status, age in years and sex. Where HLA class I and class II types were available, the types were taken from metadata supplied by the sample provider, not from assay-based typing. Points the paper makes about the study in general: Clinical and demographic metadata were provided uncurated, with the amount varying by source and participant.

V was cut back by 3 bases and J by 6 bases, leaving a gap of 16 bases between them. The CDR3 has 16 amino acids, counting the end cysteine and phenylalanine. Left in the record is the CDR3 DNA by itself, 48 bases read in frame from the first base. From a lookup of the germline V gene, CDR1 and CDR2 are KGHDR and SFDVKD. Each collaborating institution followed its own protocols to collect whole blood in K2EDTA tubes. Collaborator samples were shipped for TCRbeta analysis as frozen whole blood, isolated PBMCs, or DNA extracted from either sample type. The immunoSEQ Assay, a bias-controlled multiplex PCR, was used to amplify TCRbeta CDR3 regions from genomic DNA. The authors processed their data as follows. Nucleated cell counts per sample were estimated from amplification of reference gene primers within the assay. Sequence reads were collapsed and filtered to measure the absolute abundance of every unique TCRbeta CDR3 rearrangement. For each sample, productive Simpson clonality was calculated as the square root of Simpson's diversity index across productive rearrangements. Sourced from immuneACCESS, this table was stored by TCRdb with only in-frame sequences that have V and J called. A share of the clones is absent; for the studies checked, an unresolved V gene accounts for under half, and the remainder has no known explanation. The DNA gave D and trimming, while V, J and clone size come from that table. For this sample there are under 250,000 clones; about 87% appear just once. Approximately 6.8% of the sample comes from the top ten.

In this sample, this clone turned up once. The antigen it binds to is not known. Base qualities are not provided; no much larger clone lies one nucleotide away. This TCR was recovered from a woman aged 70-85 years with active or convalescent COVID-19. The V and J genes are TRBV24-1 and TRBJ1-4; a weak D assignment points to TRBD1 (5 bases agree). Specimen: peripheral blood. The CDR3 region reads CATSDGPTDSHEKLFF. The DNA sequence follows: TGTGCCACCAGTGATGGACCGACAGACTCACATGAAAAACTGTTTTTT.